Detailed here is one T cell receptor beta chain. This clone's antigen is unknown. No base-level quality is on record; no much larger clone is a single base apart. Spanning cysteine to phenylalanine, the CDR3 consists of 13 amino acids. The DNA shown is the 39-base CDR3, in frame from base 1. Trimming removed 4 bases from V and 8 bases from J, leaving 12 bases between the germline ends. In the germline V gene, CDR1 corresponds to SGHTA and CDR2 to FQGTGA. What the time point label conveys for this sample: cells obtained before transplantation from donor or recipient. CD3+CD4+ and CD3+CD8+ populations were FACS-sorted from unstimulated pre-transplant donor and recipient cells taken from spleen or lymph nodes. This sample was included in a study of graft-versus-host responses after intestinal transplantation listed by TCRdb under 2021. With respect to the entire study: The transplants that recipients received were multivisceral, liver-intestinal, or isolated intestinal. Rather than being sequenced by the commercial service, samples from a few later patients were sequenced in-house on an Illumina MiSeq and processed with MiXCR. Anti-thymocyte globulin induction was given to all recipients, followed by maintenance tacrolimus and steroids for approximately 3 years. The cohort enrolled about two dozen intestinal transplant recipients, one of whom was a retransplant, and a few patients without pretransplant specimens were excluded. Donor T cell macrochimerism was defined as a peak of at least 4% donor T cells among recipient peripheral blood mononuclear cells. Graft-versus-host and host-versus-graft alloreactive T cell clones were tracked in the graft, circulation and bone marrow after intestinal transplantation using bulk TCR-beta CDR3 sequencing. To identify alloreactive clones, pre-transplant mixed lymphocyte reaction products were sequenced and then compared with unstimulated pre-transplant donor and recipient T cells. Paper-wide results and their limitations: GvH clones were found in recipient bone marrow, and some of the GvH clones appeared earlier in ileal mucosa or blood, which is consistent with an intestinal mucosal origin. In the allografts of patients with donor T cell macrochimerism, GvH to HvG T cell clonal ratios were high. The conclusions were limited by the relatively low number and heterogeneity of the intestinal transplant patients. Early after transplant, peak levels of circulating GvH clones were associated with declines in HvG clones.

To prepare the library, the immunoSEQ multiplex PCR assay was applied. For most patients, genomic DNA was isolated with the Qiagen DNeasy Blood and Tissue Kit and shipped frozen to Adaptive Biotechnologies for TCR sequencing. High-throughput TCR-beta CDR3 sequencing of genomic DNA from most patients was performed by Adaptive Biotechnologies. The authors processed their data as follows. TCR sequencing data were retrieved from Adaptive's ImmunoSEQ software for around 18 patients, whereas a few other patients were processed with MiXCR and VDJtools. To correct CD4 versus CD8 sorting errors, sequences present in both subsets at a frequency ratio below 5:1 were removed. CDR3 nucleotide sequences shared by donor and recipient were removed because the origin of these sequences could not be assigned. Alloreactive clones required at least 2-fold expansion over unstimulated cells and minimum CFSE-low frequency of 0.002% (template counts) or 0.001% (read counts). Clones were considered mappable if detected in sequenced pre-transplant spleen, lymph node, or MLR CFSE-low populations of the donor or recipient. The cumulative frequency of alloreactive clones was calculated as a percentage of all sequences, weighted by copy number. The table comes from immuneACCESS by way of TCRdb, which keeps in-frame sequences with V and J called. Part of the clones is missing from these tables; in studies checked, under half for an unresolved V gene and the rest for unknown reasons. From that table come the V and J calls and clone size; the DNA was used to work out D and trimming. In this sample the table shows under 150,000 clones, about nine tenths of which occur a single time. Together, the top ten hold more than 0.15% of the sample.

The TCR comes from a human donor who received an intestinal transplant. The chain employs TRBV7-3 and TRBJ1-3, with an unclear D gene assignment. The source was unstimulated CD4+ T cells sorted from spleen or lymph node cells, collected before intestinal transplant. The DNA sequence follows: TGTGCCAGCAGCTCCCACGGAGGAGACACCATATATTTT. Translated, this is CASSSHGGDTIYF.